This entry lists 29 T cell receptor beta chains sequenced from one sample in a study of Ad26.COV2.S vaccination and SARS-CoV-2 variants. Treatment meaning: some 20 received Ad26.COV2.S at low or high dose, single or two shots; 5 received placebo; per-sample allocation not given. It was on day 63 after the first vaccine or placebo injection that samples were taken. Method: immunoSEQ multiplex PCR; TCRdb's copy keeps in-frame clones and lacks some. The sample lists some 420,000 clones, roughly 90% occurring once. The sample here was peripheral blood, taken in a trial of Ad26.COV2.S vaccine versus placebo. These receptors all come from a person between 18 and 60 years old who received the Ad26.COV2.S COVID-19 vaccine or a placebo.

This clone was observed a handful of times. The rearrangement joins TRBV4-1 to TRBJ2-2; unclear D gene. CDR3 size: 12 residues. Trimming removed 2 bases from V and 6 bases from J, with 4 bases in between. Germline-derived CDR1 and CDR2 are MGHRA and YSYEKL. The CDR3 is CASSQRAGELFF. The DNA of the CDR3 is TGCGCCAGCAGCCAAAGGGCCGGGGAGCTGTTTTTT.

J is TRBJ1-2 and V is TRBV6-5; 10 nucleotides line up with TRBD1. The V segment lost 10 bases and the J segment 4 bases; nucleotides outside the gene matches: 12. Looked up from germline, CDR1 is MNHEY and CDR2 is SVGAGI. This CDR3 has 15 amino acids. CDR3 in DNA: TGTGCCACCACGACCGGGACAGGGGCGACCTATGGCTACACCTTC. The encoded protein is CATTTGTGATYGYTF.

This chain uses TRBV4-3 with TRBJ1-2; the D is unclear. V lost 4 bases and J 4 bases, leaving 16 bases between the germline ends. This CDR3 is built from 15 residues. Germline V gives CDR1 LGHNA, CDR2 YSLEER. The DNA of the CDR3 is TGCGCCAGCAGCCCTGAGGCCTTACCCCTCTATGGCTACACCTTC. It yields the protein CASSPEALPLYGYTF.

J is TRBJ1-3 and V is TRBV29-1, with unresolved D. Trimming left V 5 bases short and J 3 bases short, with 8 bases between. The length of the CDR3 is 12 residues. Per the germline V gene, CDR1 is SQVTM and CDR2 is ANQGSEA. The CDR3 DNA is TGCAGCGTTAGGACGGATGGAAACACCATATATTTT. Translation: CSVRTDGNTIYF.

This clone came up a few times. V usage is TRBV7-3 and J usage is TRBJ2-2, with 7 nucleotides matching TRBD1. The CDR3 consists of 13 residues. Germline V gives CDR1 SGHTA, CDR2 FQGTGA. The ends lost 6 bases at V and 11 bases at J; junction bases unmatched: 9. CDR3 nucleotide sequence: TGTGCCAGCAGTGCTAGGGGGCGGACCGAGCTGTTTTTT. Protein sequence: CASSARGRTELFF. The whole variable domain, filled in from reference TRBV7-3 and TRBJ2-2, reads GAGVSQTPSNKVTEKGKYVELRCDPISGHTALYWYRQSLGQGPEFLIYFQGTGAADDSGLPNDRFFAVRPEGSVSTLKIQRTERGDSAVYLCASSARGRTELFFGEGSRLTVL.

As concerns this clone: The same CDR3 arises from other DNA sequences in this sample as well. CDR3 DNA: TGCGCCAGCAGCTTGGTTGGAAGCACAGATACGCAGTATTTT. It translates to CASSLVGSTDTQYF. The J gene is TRBJ2-3, the V gene TRBV5-1; no clear D gene. CDR1 and CDR2 from the germline V gene are SGHRS and YFSETQ. Trimming took 0 bases from V and 0 from J, leaving 5 bases between them. The CDR3 has 14 residues.

The CDR3 here is CASSIGQGSANEQFF. The CDR3 DNA is TGTGCCAGTAGTATAGGACAGGGTTCGGCCAATGAGCAGTTCTTC. The chain uses TRBV19 and TRBJ2-1; TRBD1 agrees at 7 bases. The V gene's germline CDR1 is LNHDA and CDR2 SQIVND (reference sequence). V lost 1 base, J lost 6 bases, and 6 bases stayed unmatched. The CDR3 consists of 15 residues.

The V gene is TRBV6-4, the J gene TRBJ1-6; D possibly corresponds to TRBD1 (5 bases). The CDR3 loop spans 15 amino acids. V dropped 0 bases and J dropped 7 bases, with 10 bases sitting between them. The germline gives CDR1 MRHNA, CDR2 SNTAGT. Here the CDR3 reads CASSDSGEGNSPLHF. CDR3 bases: TGTGCCAGCAGTGACTCAGGGGAGGGAAATTCACCCCTCCACTTT.

CDR3 sequence reads: CSVVPSGAYTDTQYF. The CDR3 nucleotides read TGCAGCGTTGTCCCTAGCGGGGCCTACACAGATACGCAGTATTTT. The gene calls are TRBV29-1 and TRBJ2-3, with 9 nucleotides matching TRBD2. The J segment lost 2 bases and the V segment lost 4 bases, leaving 7 bases of the junction unmatched. CDR3 length: 15 amino acids. Germline assignment: CDR1 SQVTM and CDR2 ANQGSEA.

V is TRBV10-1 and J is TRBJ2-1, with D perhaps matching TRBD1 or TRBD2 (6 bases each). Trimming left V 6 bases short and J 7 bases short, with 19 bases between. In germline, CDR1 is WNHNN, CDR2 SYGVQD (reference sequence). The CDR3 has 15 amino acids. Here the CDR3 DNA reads TGCGCCAGCAGGCGGAGGGGGATCTTGTGTAATGAGCAGTTCTTC. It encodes CASRRRGILCNEQFF.

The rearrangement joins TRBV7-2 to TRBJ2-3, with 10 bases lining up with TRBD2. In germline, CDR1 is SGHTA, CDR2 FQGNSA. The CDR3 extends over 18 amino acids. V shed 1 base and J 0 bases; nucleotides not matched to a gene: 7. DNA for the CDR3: TGTGCCAGCAGCTTAGGCGTTAGCGGGGGGAGGAGCACAGATACGCAGTATTTT. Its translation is CASSLGVSGGRSTDTQYF.

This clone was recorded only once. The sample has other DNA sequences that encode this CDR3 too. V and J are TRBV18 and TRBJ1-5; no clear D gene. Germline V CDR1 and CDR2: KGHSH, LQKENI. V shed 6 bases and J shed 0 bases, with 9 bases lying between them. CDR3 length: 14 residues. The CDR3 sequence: CASSPGGSNQPQHF. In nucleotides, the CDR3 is TGTGCCAGCTCTCCAGGTGGTAGCAATCAGCCCCAGCATTTT.

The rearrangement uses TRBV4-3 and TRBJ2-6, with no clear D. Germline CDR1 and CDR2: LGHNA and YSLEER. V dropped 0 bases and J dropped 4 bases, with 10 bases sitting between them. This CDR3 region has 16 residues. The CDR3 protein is CASSQENAAGANVLTF. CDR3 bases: TGCGCCAGCAGCCAAGAAAACGCGGCGGGGGCCAACGTCCTGACTTTC.

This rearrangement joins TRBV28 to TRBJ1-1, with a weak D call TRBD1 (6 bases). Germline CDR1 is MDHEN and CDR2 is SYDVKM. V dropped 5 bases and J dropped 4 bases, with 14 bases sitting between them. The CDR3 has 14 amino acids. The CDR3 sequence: CASSVGGWATEAFF. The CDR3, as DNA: TGTGCCAGCAGTGTGGGGGGCTGGGCCACTGAAGCTTTCTTT.

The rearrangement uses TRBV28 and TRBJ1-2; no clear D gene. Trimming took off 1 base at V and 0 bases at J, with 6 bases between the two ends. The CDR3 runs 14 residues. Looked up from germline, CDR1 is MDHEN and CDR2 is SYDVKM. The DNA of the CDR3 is TGTGCCAGCAGTTTATACGGTACTAACTATGGCTACACCTTC. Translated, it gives CASSLYGTNYGYTF.

CDR3 sequence (DNA): TGTGCCAGCACCCAGGGGGCCTGGAACACTGAAGCTTTCTTT. This translates into CASTQGAWNTEAFF. The V gene is TRBV11-2, the J gene TRBJ1-1, with 8 bases matching TRBD1. CDR1 is SGHAT and CDR2 is FQNNGV in the germline V gene. The CDR3 runs to 14 residues. V gave up 7 bases and J gave up 1 base; unmatched junction bases: 5.

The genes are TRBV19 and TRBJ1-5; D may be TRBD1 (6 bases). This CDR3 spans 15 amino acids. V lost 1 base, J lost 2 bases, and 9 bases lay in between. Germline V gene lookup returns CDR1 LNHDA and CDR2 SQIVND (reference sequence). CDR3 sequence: CASSIGTVGNQPQHF. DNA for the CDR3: TGTGCCAGTAGTATAGGGACAGTCGGCAATCAGCCCCAGCATTTT.

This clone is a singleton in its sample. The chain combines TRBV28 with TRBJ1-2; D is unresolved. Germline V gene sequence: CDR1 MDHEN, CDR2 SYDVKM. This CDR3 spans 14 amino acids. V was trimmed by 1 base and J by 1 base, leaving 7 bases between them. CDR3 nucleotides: TGTGCCAGCAGTTTATTGCGGTTTAACTATGGCTACACCTTC. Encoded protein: CASSLLRFNYGYTF.

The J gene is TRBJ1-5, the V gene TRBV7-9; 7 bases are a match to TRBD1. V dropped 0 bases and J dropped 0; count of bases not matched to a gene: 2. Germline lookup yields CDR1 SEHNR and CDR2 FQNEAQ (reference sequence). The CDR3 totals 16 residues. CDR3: CASSLAGQDSNQPQHF. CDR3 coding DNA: TGTGCCAGCAGCTTAGCCGGACAGGATAGCAATCAGCCCCAGCATTTT.

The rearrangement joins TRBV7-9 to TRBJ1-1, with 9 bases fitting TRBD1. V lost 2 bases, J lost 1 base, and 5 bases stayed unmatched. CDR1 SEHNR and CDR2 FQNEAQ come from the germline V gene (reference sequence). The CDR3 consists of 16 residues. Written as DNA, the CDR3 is TGTGCCAGCAGCTTAAAAAGGACAGGGGAGAACACTGAAGCTTTCTTT. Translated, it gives CASSLKRTGENTEAFF.

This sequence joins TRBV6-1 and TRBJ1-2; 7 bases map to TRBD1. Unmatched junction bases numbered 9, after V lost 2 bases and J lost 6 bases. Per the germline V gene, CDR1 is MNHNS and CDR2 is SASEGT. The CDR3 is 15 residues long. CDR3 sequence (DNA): TGTGCCAGCAGTGAACGACGGAGAGGGGGCGATGGCTACACCTTC. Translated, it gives CASSERRRGGDGYTF.

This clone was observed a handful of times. The CDR3 loop is CASSLVAGATYEQYF. In DNA form, the CDR3 reads TGTGCCAGCAGCTTAGTCGCGGGGGCCACTTACGAGCAGTACTTC. V and J are TRBV7-2 and TRBJ2-7; possibly TRBD2 for D (7 bases). This CDR3 contains 15 residues. The ends were cut back, 1 base at V and 4 bases at J, with 14 bases in the middle. The V gene's germline CDR1 is SGHTA and CDR2 FQGNSA.

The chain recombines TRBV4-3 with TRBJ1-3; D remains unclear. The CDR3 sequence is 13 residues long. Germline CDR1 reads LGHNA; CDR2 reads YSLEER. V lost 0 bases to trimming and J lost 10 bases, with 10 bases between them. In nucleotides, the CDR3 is TGCGCCAGCAGCCAAGACGGGGTGCGGACCATATATTTT. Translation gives CASSQDGVRTIYF.

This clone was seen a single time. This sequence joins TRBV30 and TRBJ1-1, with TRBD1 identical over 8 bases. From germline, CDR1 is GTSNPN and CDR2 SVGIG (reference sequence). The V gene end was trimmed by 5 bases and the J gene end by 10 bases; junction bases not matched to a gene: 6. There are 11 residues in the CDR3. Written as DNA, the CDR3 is TGTGCCTGGGGACAGGGTAGCGTAGCTTTCTTT. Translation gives CAWGQGSVAFF.

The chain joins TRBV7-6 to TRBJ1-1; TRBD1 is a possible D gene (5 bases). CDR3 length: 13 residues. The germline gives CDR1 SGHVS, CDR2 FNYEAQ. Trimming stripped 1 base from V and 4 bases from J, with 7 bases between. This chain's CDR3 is CASSLVQATEAFF. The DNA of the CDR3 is TGTGCCAGCAGCTTAGTACAGGCCACTGAAGCTTTCTTT.

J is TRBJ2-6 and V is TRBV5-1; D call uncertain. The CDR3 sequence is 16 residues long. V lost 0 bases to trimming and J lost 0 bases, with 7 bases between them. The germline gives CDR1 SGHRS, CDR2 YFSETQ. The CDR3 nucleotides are TGCGCCAGCAGCTTGGAATTGGGCTCTGGGGCCAACGTCCTGACTTTC. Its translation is CASSLELGSGANVLTF. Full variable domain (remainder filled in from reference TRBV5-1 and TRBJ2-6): KAGVTQTPRYLIKTRGQQVTLSCSPISGHRSVSWYQQTPGQGLQFLFEYFSETQRNKGNFPGRFSGRQFSNSRSEMNVSTLELGDSALYLCASSLELGSGANVLTFGAGSRLTVL.

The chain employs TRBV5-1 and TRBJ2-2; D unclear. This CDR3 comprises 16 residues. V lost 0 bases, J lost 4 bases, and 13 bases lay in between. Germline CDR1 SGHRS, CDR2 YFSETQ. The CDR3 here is CASSLALGFGTGELFF. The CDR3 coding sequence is TGCGCCAGCAGCTTGGCCCTGGGGTTTGGCACCGGGGAGCTGTTTTTT. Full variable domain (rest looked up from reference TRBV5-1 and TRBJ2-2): KAGVTQTPRYLIKTRGQQVTLSCSPISGHRSVSWYQQTPGQGLQFLFEYFSETQRNKGNFPGRFSGRQFSNSRSEMNVSTLELGDSALYLCASSLALGFGTGELFFGEGSRLTVL.

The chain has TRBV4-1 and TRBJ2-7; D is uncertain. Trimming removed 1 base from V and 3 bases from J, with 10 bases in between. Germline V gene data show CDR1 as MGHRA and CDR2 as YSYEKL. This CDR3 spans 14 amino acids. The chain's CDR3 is CASSQVQDHYEQYF. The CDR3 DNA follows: TGCGCCAGCAGCCAAGTTCAGGATCACTACGAGCAGTACTTC.

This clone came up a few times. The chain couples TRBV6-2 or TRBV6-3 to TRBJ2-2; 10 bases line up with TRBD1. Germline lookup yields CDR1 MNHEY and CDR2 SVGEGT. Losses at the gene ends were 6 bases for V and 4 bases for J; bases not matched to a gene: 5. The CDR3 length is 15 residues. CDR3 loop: CASSDRGLGTGELFF. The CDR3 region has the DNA TGTGCCAGCAGCGACAGGGGGCTGGGCACCGGGGAGCTGTTTTTT.